These 26 T cell receptor beta chains share one sample of origin, sequenced in a study of CD8 T cells in Susac syndrome. Random hexamers were used to reverse transcribe 0.5 to 1 ug of RNA. In TCRdb, the immunoSEQ multiplex PCR reads were re-called with MiXCR into one record per CDR3 protein. Counted here are hundreds of thousands of distinct CDR3 sequences, roughly 84% occurring once; the ten biggest clones make up 0.11%. The sequencing sample was made of CD8+ T cells from PBMCs. The origin of the receptors is a human donor with multiple sclerosis.

The rearrangement links TRBV19 to TRBJ2-3, with 9 bases lining up with TRBD2. V trimming: 2 bases; J trimming: 7 bases; junction bases outside the gene matches: 10. Germline V gene sequence: CDR1 LNHDA, CDR2 SQIVND (reference sequence). This CDR3 region has 16 residues. The DNA of the CDR3 is TGTGCCAGTAGTATAAAACTAGCGGGCCCCCCCCATACGCAGTATTTT. This codes for CASSIKLAGPPHTQYF.

The gene calls are TRBV7-9 and TRBJ2-1; D not resolved. V was cut by 6 bases and J by 1 base, with 16 bases left in between. Germline V gives CDR1 SEHNR, CDR2 FQNEAQ (reference sequence). This CDR3 has 16 amino acids. The CDR3 DNA sequence: TGTGCCAGCAGAAGAGCAGGTGGACCTTCCTACAATGAGCAGTTCTTC. As protein: CASRRAGGPSYNEQFF.

Details on this clonotype: A junction boundary mismatches the germline segment, possibly from a read error. The V gene is TRBV27, the J gene TRBJ2-7; TRBD1 matches 8 bases. The CDR3 is 16 amino acids. Germline lookup yields CDR1 MNHEY and CDR2 SMNVEV (reference sequence). The DNA for the CDR3 is TGTGCCGGCAGTTTATCCGGACAGGGTATCTCCTACGAGCAGTACTTC. This codes for CAGSLSGQGISYEQYF.

The genes are TRBV27 and TRBJ2-1; TRBD1 might be the D (5 bases). Per germline, CDR1 MNHEY and CDR2 SMNVEV (reference sequence). Trimming took off 2 bases at V and 7 bases at J, with 12 bases between the two ends. This CDR3 is built from 14 residues. CDR3 sequence (DNA): TGTGCCAGCAGTTTAGGGCAGGGTAAGAATGAGCAGTTCTTC. It codes for CASSLGQGKNEQFF.

The chain joins TRBV6-5 to TRBJ2-5; D is undetermined. Trimming removed 2 bases at V and 5 bases at J, with 15 bases between. This CDR3 is built from 15 residues. Germline CDR1 reads MNHEY; CDR2 reads SVGAGI. The CDR3 here is CASSYLRAGAETQYF. As DNA, the CDR3 is TGTGCCAGCAGTTACCTAAGAGCCGGTGCGGAGACCCAGTACTTC.

The CDR3: CASSFQGFAEAFF. The CDR3, as DNA: TGTGCCAGCAGCTTTCAGGGGTTCGCTGAAGCTTTCTTT. The chain joins TRBV7-9 to TRBJ1-1; D might be TRBD1 (6 bases). The CDR3 length is 13 residues. The germline V gene encodes CDR1 SEHNR and CDR2 FQNEAQ (reference sequence). Trimming pared 3 bases from V and 6 bases from J, leaving 11 bases between. The entire variable domain, with the rest obtained from reference TRBV7-9 and TRBJ1-1, is as follows: DTGVSQNPRHKITKRGQNVTFRCDPISEHNRLYWYRQTLGQGPEFLTYFQNEAQLEKSRLLSDRFSAERPKGSFSTLEIQRTEQGDSAMYLCASSFQGFAEAFFGQGTRLTVV.

V usage is TRBV9 and J usage is TRBJ2-1; no clear D. The V end was cut by 0 bases, the J end by 6 bases, with 10 bases between. The CDR3 loop spans 14 amino acids. The germline V gene encodes CDR1 SGDLS and CDR2 YYNGEE. CDR3 in DNA: TGTGCCAGCAGCGTAGAGGCGGCGGTCAATGAGCAGTTCTTC. This gives the protein CASSVEAAVNEQFF.

V usage is TRBV7-2 and J usage is TRBJ2-1; 9 bases map to TRBD2. The length of the CDR3 is 18 residues. The junction had 12 bases not matched to a gene; V was cut back by 2 bases and J by 4 bases. Per the germline V gene, CDR1 is SGHTA and CDR2 is FQGNSA. The CDR3 sequence: CASSLNGGGLASYNEQFF. The CDR3 coding sequence is TGTGCCAGCAGCTTAAACGGGGGCGGACTAGCGTCTTACAATGAGCAGTTCTTC.

The sample holds a few counts of this clonotype. The V call is TRBV7-9, the J call TRBJ2-3; possibly TRBD2 for D (6 bases). V was cut by 4 bases and J by 7 bases, with 24 bases left in between. The length of the CDR3 is 17 residues. Germline CDR1 and CDR2: SEHNR and FQNEAQ (reference sequence). In DNA, the CDR3 is TGTGCCAGCAGCTCCACCCGGACGGGGCGGAGGGGTAATACGCAGTATTTT. Protein sequence: CASSSTRTGRRGNTQYF.

This chain joins TRBV28 and TRBJ2-7, with D perhaps matching TRBD1 (6 bases). Trimming took 6 bases from V and 1 from J, leaving 16 bases between them. The germline CDR1 and CDR2 sequences are MDHEN and SYDVKM. The CDR3 is 15 amino acids. The CDR3 coding sequence is TGTGCCAGCAGCGACCAGGGGCACCCATCCTACGAGCAGTACTTC. Protein product: CASSDQGHPSYEQYF.

This clonotype appeared once. The chain employs TRBV9 and TRBJ2-7; 10 nucleotides match TRBD1. V lost 3 bases to trimming and J lost 2 bases; unmatched junction nucleotides: 5. Germline loops: CDR1 SGDLS, CDR2 YYNGEE. CDR3 length: 15 amino acids. The CDR3 loop reads CASSDRDRGPYEQYF. The CDR3 DNA follows: TGTGCCAGCAGCGACCGGGACAGGGGCCCCTACGAGCAGTACTTC.

The J gene is TRBJ2-1, the V gene TRBV10-3; maybe TRBD1 (6 bases). With 7 bases removed from V and 5 bases from J, the gap between germline ends came to 12 bases. This CDR3 spans 13 amino acids. Germline CDR1 ENHRY, CDR2 SYGVKD. CDR3 region: CAITGQPNNEQFF. In DNA, the CDR3 is TGTGCCATCACCGGACAGCCAAACAATGAGCAGTTCTTC.

This chain links TRBV7-9 with TRBJ2-1; no reliable D call. Trimming took 5 bases from V and 8 from J, leaving 13 bases between them. The germline CDR1 and CDR2 sequences are SEHNR and FQNEAQ (reference sequence). The length of the CDR3 is 13 residues. For the CDR3, the DNA is TGTGCCAGCAGCCCACGGTCTGTGGATGAGCAGTTCTTC. Translated: CASSPRSVDEQFF. Complete variable domain (other parts from reference TRBV7-9 and TRBJ2-1): DTGVSQNPRHKITKRGQNVTFRCDPISEHNRLYWYRQTLGQGPEFLTYFQNEAQLEKSRLLSDRFSAERPKGSFSTLEIQRTEQGDSAMYLCASSPRSVDEQFFGPGTRLTVL.

This clonotype has only a few counts. The chain links TRBV19 to TRBJ2-7, with 8 nucleotides matching TRBD1. Germline-derived CDR1 and CDR2 are LNHDA and SQIVND (reference sequence). This CDR3 has 17 amino acids. Germline trimming cut 6 bases from V and 6 bases from J; bases unmatched to any gene: 19. CDR3 loop: CASRSRPRDRLSGEQYF. The CDR3 DNA reads TGTGCCAGTAGGAGTCGCCCCCGGGACAGGTTATCGGGCGAGCAGTACTTC.

This clonotype was counted between two and nine times. CDR3 in DNA: TGCGCCAGCAGCCAAGTTTGGGCCCGGACTAGCGGGATCAATGAGCAGTTCTTC. Its protein is CASSQVWARTSGINEQFF. The chain is built from TRBV4-1 and TRBJ2-1, with 12 bases fitting TRBD2. CDR3 length equals 18 residues. The V segment lost 1 base and the J segment 6 bases; nucleotides outside the gene matches: 10. CDR1 and CDR2 (germline): MGHRA, YSYEKL.

This rearrangement joins TRBV7-9 to TRBJ2-2; D remains unclear. CDR1 is SEHNR, CDR2 FQNEAQ, per germline (reference sequence). V was cut by 3 bases and J by 1 base, with 6 bases left in between. The CDR3 spans 14 residues. CDR3 sequence: CASSFSENTGELFF. The CDR3 region has the DNA TGTGCCAGCAGCTTTTCGGAGAACACCGGGGAGCTGTTTTTT.

This chain connects TRBV12-5 to TRBJ2-3; D remains unclear. There are 12 residues in the CDR3. The germline V gene encodes CDR1 LGHNT and CDR2 FRNRAP. Trimming removed 3 bases at V and 4 bases at J, with 5 bases between. CDR3 sequence reads: CASGFGSDTQYF. CDR3 in DNA: TGTGCTAGTGGTTTCGGTTCAGATACGCAGTATTTT.

This clonotype was picked up one time. This chain links TRBV27 with TRBJ1-4; D may be TRBD1 (5 bases). V lost 5 bases to trimming and J lost 3 bases, with 16 bases between them. CDR3 size: 16 residues. Germline V lookup: CDR1 MNHEY, CDR2 SMNVEV (reference sequence). In DNA, the CDR3 is TGTGCCAGCAGTCCTTCCGCCGGGACCTCTAATGAAAAACTGTTTTTT. Encoded protein: CASSPSAGTSNEKLFF.

This chain links TRBV12-5 with TRBJ2-1, with TRBD2 matching over 15 bases. V was clipped by 6 bases and J by 2 bases; unmatched bases: 2. CDR1 and CDR2 (germline): LGHNT, FRNRAP. This CDR3 is built from 16 residues. CDR3 nucleotide sequence: TGTGCTAGTGGGGGGACTAGCGGGAGGCCCTACAATGAGCAGTTCTTC. Its translation is CASGGTSGRPYNEQFF.

The chain couples TRBV7-9 to TRBJ1-2, with a tentative D call TRBD1 (5 bases). CDR3 length: 16 amino acids. Between the trimmed V and J ends, which lost 7 bases and 2 bases, there was a span of 20 bases. Germline CDR1 and CDR2: SEHNR and FQNEAQ (reference sequence). The CDR3 coding sequence is TGTGCCAGCACGCTCATAGGAGGGGAGCGGAACTATGGCTACACCTTC. Encoded protein: CASTLIGGERNYGYTF.

The gene calls are TRBV7-9 and TRBJ2-3; 8 bases fit TRBD2. The CDR3 is made up of 16 amino acids. The germline V gene has CDR1 SEHNR and CDR2 FQNEAQ (reference sequence). V lost 2 bases, J lost 6 bases, and 10 bases stayed unmatched. This CDR3 reads CASSLRLGTRGDTQYF. As DNA, the CDR3 is TGTGCCAGCAGCTTACGATTGGGGACTAGGGGGGATACGCAGTATTTT.

The chain has TRBV29-1 and TRBJ1-1, with a weak D call TRBD1 (5 bases). The V end lost 8 bases, the J end lost 5 bases, and 18 bases lay between the germline ends. Looked up from germline, CDR1 is SQVTM and CDR2 is ANQGSEA. The CDR3 totals 13 residues. CDR3: CSLSEGTRTEAFF. The CDR3 DNA reads as TGCAGCCTCTCAGAAGGGACCCGAACTGAAGCTTTCTTT.

The chain recombines TRBV28 with TRBJ2-2, with D tentatively TRBD2 (5 bases). This CDR3 has 18 residues. Germline-derived CDR1 and CDR2 are MDHEN and SYDVKM. The V and J ends lost 5 bases and 6 bases respectively, with 25 bases between them. The CDR3 region is CASSPLLATTKAAGELFF. The CDR3 nucleotides read TGTGCCAGCAGTCCTTTATTAGCGACCACCAAGGCGGCCGGGGAGCTGTTTTTT.

The chain employs TRBV9 and TRBJ1-5, with a tentative D call TRBD1 (5 bases). Deletions cut 3 bases from V and 7 bases from J, with 20 bases between. This CDR3 comprises 16 residues. In germline, CDR1 is SGDLS, CDR2 YYNGEE. The CDR3 bases are TGTGCCAGCAGCGCAGAGTTCGGGGGAAACGGCCAGCCCCAGCATTTT. Translation gives CASSAEFGGNGQPQHF. Together with reference TRBV9 and TRBJ1-5, the CDR3 gives the full variable domain: DSGVTQTPKHLITATGQRVTLRCSPRSGDLSVYWYQQSLDQGLQFLIQYYNGEERAKGNILERFSAQQFPDLHSELNLSSLELGDSALYFCASSAEFGGNGQPQHFGDGTRLSIL.

The V and J genes are TRBV15 and TRBJ2-6; D might be TRBD2 (6 bases). The CDR3 has 15 amino acids. The germline V and J ends were trimmed by 1 base and 2 bases, with 6 bases remaining between them. Germline V gene data show CDR1 as LNHNV and CDR2 as YYDKDF (reference sequence). CDR3 sequence: CATSRGGAGANVLTF. CDR3 bases: TGTGCCACCAGCAGAGGGGGGGCTGGGGCCAACGTCCTGACTTTC.

J is TRBJ1-2 and V is TRBV6-1, with D possibly being TRBD1 (6 bases). Germline V lookup: CDR1 MNHNS, CDR2 SASEGT. Deletions cut 8 bases from V and 5 bases from J, with 18 bases between. The CDR3 loop spans 14 amino acids. Here the CDR3 DNA reads TGTGCCAGCCGGGGGGCAGGGAACGGGTATGGCTACACCTTC. It encodes CASRGAGNGYGYTF.